This is a list of T cell receptor beta chains from one sample in a study of blood T cells in healthy people across ages. TCRdb called the 5' RACE reads again in MiXCR, with one record for every CDR3 protein. This sample has some 860,000 distinct CDR3 sequences; around 50% occur once, and the top ten carry roughly 24%. Input material: blood. These receptors were taken from a man in his forties or fifties in good health. Each CDR3 is given with its conserved first and last residue. The D gene is left open where the match is weak. The size of a clone is reported for some rows only, either as once, few or many, or as a class for expanded clones.

abundance: -
j_gene: TRBJ2-1
v_gene: TRBV3-1
d_gene: -
CDR3aa: CASSQDPQRADTYNEQFF
CDR3nt: TGTGCCAGCAGCCAAGACCCACAGCGGGCGGATACTTACAATGAGCAGTTCTTC

abundance: -
j_gene: TRBJ2-6
v_gene: TRBV10-3
d_gene: -
CDR3aa: CAISESWGAGGANVPTF
CDR3nt: TGTGCCATCAGTGAGTCGTGGGGGGCAGGAGGGGCCAACGTCCCGACTTTC

abundance: -
j_gene: TRBJ2-1
v_gene: TRBV7-8
d_gene: -
CDR3aa: CASSPNQGGQFF
CDR3nt: TGTGCCAGCAGCCCAAACCAGGGCGGGCAGTTCTTC

abundance: few
j_gene: TRBJ1-6
v_gene: TRBV10-2
d_gene: TRBD1
CDR3aa: CASMGQLNSPLHF
CDR3nt: TGCGCCAGCATGGGACAGTTAAATTCACCCCTCCACTTT

abundance: -
j_gene: TRBJ1-2
v_gene: TRBV12-3/TRBV12-4
d_gene: -
CDR3aa: CASSLWPVNYGYTF
CDR3nt: TGTGCCAGCAGCCTATGGCCAGTCAACTATGGCTACACCTTC

abundance: -
j_gene: TRBJ1-5
v_gene: TRBV7-9
d_gene: -
CDR3aa: CASSLEGSGQPQHF
CDR3nt: TGTGCCAGCAGCTTAGAGGGGTCCGGTCAGCCCCAGCATTTT

abundance: -
j_gene: TRBJ2-1
v_gene: TRBV2
d_gene: -
CDR3aa: CASSVWAGPFF
CDR3nt: TGTGCCAGCAGTGTCTGGGCAGGGCCGTTCTTC

abundance: -
j_gene: TRBJ2-1
v_gene: TRBV15
d_gene: -
CDR3aa: CATEIGVRTNNEQFF
CDR3nt: TGTGCCACCGAAATAGGAGTACGGACAAACAATGAGCAGTTCTTC

abundance: few
j_gene: TRBJ1-1
v_gene: TRBV9
d_gene: -
CDR3aa: CASSSGGGNTEAFF
CDR3nt: TGTGCCAGCAGCTCTGGGGGAGGGAACACTGAAGCTTTCTTT

abundance: -
j_gene: TRBJ2-7
v_gene: TRBV20-1
d_gene: TRBD1
CDR3aa: CSARDWNGTVGYEQYF
CDR3nt: TGCAGTGCTAGAGATTGGAACGGGACAGTGGGCTACGAGCAGTACTTC

abundance: once
j_gene: TRBJ1-4
v_gene: TRBV7-8
d_gene: -
CDR3aa: CASSSDYYSGATNEKLFF
CDR3nt: TGTGCCAGCAGCTCGGACTATTATTCAGGGGCAACTAATGAAAAACTGTTTTTT

abundance: -
j_gene: TRBJ2-6
v_gene: TRBV25-1
d_gene: TRBD1
CDR3aa: CASSTGSRANVLTF
CDR3nt: TGTGCCAGCTCGACAGGGAGTAGGGCCAACGTCCTGACTTTC

abundance: -
j_gene: TRBJ2-2
v_gene: TRBV2
d_gene: -
CDR3aa: CASKTGIANTGELFF
CDR3nt: TGTGCCAGCAAAACGGGGATAGCGAACACCGGGGAGCTGTTTTTT

abundance: -
j_gene: TRBJ2-1
v_gene: TRBV7-9
d_gene: -
CDR3aa: CASSGQPRGDEQFF
CDR3nt: TGTGCCAGCAGCGGACAGCCCCGAGGGGATGAGCAGTTCTTC

abundance: -
j_gene: TRBJ2-7
v_gene: TRBV6-5
d_gene: TRBD1
CDR3aa: CASSPRTGTGYEQYF
CDR3nt: TGTGCCAGCAGTCCCAGGACAGGGACGGGCTACGAGCAGTACTTC

abundance: -
j_gene: TRBJ2-1
v_gene: TRBV6-2/TRBV6-3
d_gene: TRBD2
CDR3aa: CASSYGSSGRFF
CDR3nt: TGTGCCAGCAGTTACGGGTCTAGCGGCAGGTTCTTC

abundance: -
j_gene: TRBJ1-2
v_gene: TRBV28
d_gene: -
CDR3aa: CASSLLGQPYGYTF
CDR3nt: TGTGCCAGCAGTTTACTGGGACAACCCTATGGCTACACCTTC

abundance: -
j_gene: TRBJ2-1
v_gene: TRBV12-3/TRBV12-4
d_gene: -
CDR3aa: CASSPRGGGPNEQFF
CDR3nt: TGTGCCAGCAGCCCGCGGGGAGGCGGGCCAAATGAGCAGTTCTTC